Shown below are 15 T cell receptor beta chains from a single sample sequenced in a study of early stage breast cancer tumors. TCRdb's table, derived via immunoSEQ multiplex PCR, lists solely in-frame clones and lacks some. The sample records over 13,000 clones, approximately 80% being singletons. The sample taken for sequencing was normal breast tissue next to the tumor. The receptors here all came from a person aged 50-59 years with breast cancer.

V usage is TRBV6-6 and J usage is TRBJ2-1, with 8 bases identical to TRBD1. The junction had 1 base not matched to a gene; V was cut back by 2 bases and J by 7 bases. Germline values: CDR1 MNHNY, CDR2 SVGAGI (reference sequence). The CDR3 covers 13 residues. The CDR3 DNA is TGTGCCAGCAGTTACCGGACAGGGAATGAGCAGTTCTTC. Its translation is CASSYRTGNEQFF.

The chain has TRBV28 and TRBJ1-1; a weak D match, TRBD1 (6 bases). Germline V gives CDR1 MDHEN, CDR2 SYDVKM. The V end lost 1 base, the J end lost 1 base, and 10 bases lay between the germline ends. The CDR3 has 15 amino acids. The CDR3 loop is CASSLSGAGNTEAFF. The CDR3, as DNA: TGTGCCAGCAGTTTATCGGGGGCTGGGAACACTGAAGCTTTCTTT.

The V and J genes are TRBV7-8 and TRBJ2-1, with D possibly matching TRBD2 (6 bases). Per germline, CDR1 SGHVS and CDR2 FQNEAQ. The CDR3 has 19 amino acids. V was shortened by 2 bases and J by 2 bases, with 22 bases between the two germline ends. The CDR3 coding sequence is TGTGCCAGCAGCTTACTACCCCCCTTAGCGGTAGCAGCCTACAATGAGCAGTTCTTC. This translates into CASSLLPPLAVAAYNEQFF.

The CDR3 nucleotides are TGTGCCAGCAGCCCTCAGGGGGGATCGGGCACCGGGGAGCTGTTTTTT. It yields the protein CASSPQGGSGTGELFF. The genes are TRBV9 and TRBJ2-2, with a weak D call TRBD1 (7 bases). Deletions cut 4 bases from V and 4 bases from J, with 17 bases between. The CDR3 contains 16 residues. Germline V lookup: CDR1 SGDLS, CDR2 YYNGEE. Full variable domain (missing parts from reference TRBV9 and TRBJ2-2): DSGVTQTPKHLITATGQRVTLRCSPRSGDLSVYWYQQSLDQGLQFLIQYYNGEERAKGNILERFSAQQFPDLHSELNLSSLELGDSALYFCASSPQGGSGTGELFFGEGSRLTVL.

The rearrangement links TRBV5-1 to TRBJ2-7, with 7 bases fitting TRBD1. The germline V gene encodes CDR1 SGHRS and CDR2 YFSETQ. V shed 5 bases and J 6 bases; nucleotides not matched to a gene: 11. The CDR3 consists of 14 residues. The CDR3 sequence is CASRWDRNLGEQYF. The CDR3 nucleotides are TGCGCCAGCAGGTGGGACAGAAACCTCGGCGAGCAGTACTTC.

The chain is built from TRBV19 and TRBJ1-5, with 7 bases aligning to TRBD1. Germline V gene data show CDR1 as LNHDA and CDR2 as SQIVND (reference sequence). There are 17 residues in the CDR3. V gave up 5 bases and J gave up 0 bases; unmatched junction bases: 10. DNA of the CDR3: TGTGCCAGTAGTTCGCCCCCCGGGACAGATAGCAATCAGCCCCAGCATTTT. Residues: CASSSPPGTDSNQPQHF.

The chain joins TRBV6-6 to TRBJ2-6; unclear D gene. This CDR3 has 12 amino acids. V was clipped by 8 bases and J by 1 base, with 3 bases between them. In germline, CDR1 is MNHNY, CDR2 SVGAGI (reference sequence). CDR3: CASRSGANVLTF. In DNA, the CDR3 is TGTGCCAGCCGTTCTGGGGCCAACGTCCTGACTTTC.

The V and J genes are TRBV5-1 and TRBJ2-3; TRBD2 matches 8 bases. V lost 3 bases to trimming and J lost 4 bases; unmatched junction nucleotides: 10. This CDR3 spans 16 amino acids. The germline V gene has CDR1 SGHRS and CDR2 YFSETQ. This CDR3 reads CASSWAGGGGSDTQYF. The DNA for the CDR3 is TGCGCCAGCAGCTGGGCGGGAGGAGGGGGATCAGATACGCAGTATTTT.

The chain joins TRBV7-9 to TRBJ2-5; 8 nucleotides line up with TRBD2. J gave up 4 bases and V 5 bases, and 3 bases lay outside the gene matches. The CDR3 runs to 13 residues. Per germline, CDR1 SEHNR and CDR2 FQNEAQ (reference sequence). CDR3 residues: CASSLTSVETQYF. The CDR3 nucleotides read TGTGCCAGCAGCCTGACTAGCGTAGAGACCCAGTACTTC.

The chain employs TRBV5-6 and TRBJ2-7; D call uncertain. The germline V and J ends were trimmed by 0 bases and 3 bases, with 7 bases remaining between them. The CDR3 covers 13 residues. Germline CDR1 and CDR2: SGHDT and YYEEEE. CDR3: CASSLGVGYEQYF. The CDR3 nucleotides read TGTGCCAGCAGCTTGGGGGTGGGCTACGAGCAGTACTTC.

This clone has only one observation. The chain recombines TRBV15 with TRBJ2-3; 8 nucleotides match TRBD1. CDR3 size: 14 residues. J lost 2 bases, V lost 5 bases, and 3 bases had no gene match. CDR1 is LNHNV, CDR2 YYDKDF, per germline (reference sequence). The chain's CDR3 is CATSLGQDTDTQYF. In nucleotides, the CDR3 is TGTGCCACCAGCTTGGGACAGGACACAGATACGCAGTATTTT.

DNA for the CDR3: TGTGCCAGCAGCTTGGATCCGGGGGTGAATAATTCACCCCTCCACTTT. It is translated as CASSLDPGVNNSPLHF. The V gene is TRBV5-4, the J gene TRBJ1-6, with a tentative D call TRBD1 (5 bases). There are 16 residues in the CDR3. Trimming stripped 0 bases from V and 5 bases from J, with 12 bases between. Germline lookup yields CDR1 SGHNT and CDR2 YYREEE (reference sequence).

The chain links TRBV5-1 to TRBJ2-1, with TRBD2 matching 10 bases. J was trimmed by 5 bases and V by 1 base; bases with no gene match: 3. Germline V gives CDR1 SGHRS, CDR2 YFSETQ. The CDR3 contains 15 residues. The CDR3 loop is CASSLRAGGDNEQFF. DNA for the CDR3: TGCGCCAGCAGCTTGAGAGCGGGGGGGGACAATGAGCAGTTCTTC.

The chain combines TRBV5-4 with TRBJ2-5; 16 bases align to TRBD2. Unmatched junction bases numbered 3, after V lost 0 bases and J lost 4 bases. This CDR3 has 17 amino acids. CDR1 and CDR2 from the germline V gene are SGHNT and YYREEE (reference sequence). The CDR3 spells CASSLAGLAGGGETQYF. The CDR3 region has the DNA TGTGCCAGCAGCTTGGCGGGACTAGCGGGAGGGGGAGAGACCCAGTACTTC.

This clone was counted a single time. Here the CDR3 DNA reads TGTGCCAGCAGTGGCTCGCGGGACAGGGACTTGATTATCAGGTGGGAGACCCAGTACTTC. Translating it yields CASSGSRDRDLIIRWETQYF. The chain recombines TRBV2 with TRBJ2-5; 9 bases align to TRBD1. Trimming removed 4 bases from V and 5 bases from J; junction bases left unmatched: 23. The CDR3 sequence is 20 residues long. Germline V gene sequence: CDR1 SNHLY, CDR2 FYNNEI.